The rows below give T cell receptor beta chains drawn from one sample of a study of cytomegalovirus exposure and HLA in healthy donors. Sequencing was performed with immunoSEQ multiplex PCR; in TCRdb, only in-frame clones are kept and a portion is missing. Counted here are about 120,000 clones, approximately 80% occurring once; the ten biggest clones make up 4.2%. The sample taken for sequencing was PBMCs. All receptors derive from a male donor in good health and CMV-seropositive. The CDR3 runs from the conserved cysteine through the conserved F or W. Fields, in order: CDR3 length, J gene, D gene, clone size, V gene, CDR3 protein, CDR3 DNA. The D gene is left open where the match is weak. The listing skips clone size in some rows; elsewhere it reads once, few, many or a size class.

len: 13; j_gene: TRBJ2-5; d_gene: TRBD2; abundance: -; v_gene: TRBV6-5; CDR3aa: CASSPPGGETQYF; CDR3nt: TGTGCCAGCAGCCCCCCGGGGGGGGAGACCCAGTACTTC
len: 15; j_gene: TRBJ2-7; d_gene: TRBD1; abundance: few; v_gene: TRBV6-1; CDR3aa: CASSEMTGALYEQYF; CDR3nt: TGTGCCAGCAGTGAAATGACAGGGGCGCTCTACGAGCAGTACTTC
len: 11; j_gene: TRBJ2-1; d_gene: -; abundance: few; v_gene: TRBV29-1; CDR3aa: CSVEAAIGQFF; CDR3nt: TGCAGCGTTGAGGCGGCGATTGGGCAGTTCTTC
len: 15; j_gene: TRBJ1-3; d_gene: TRBD1; abundance: once; v_gene: TRBV28; CDR3aa: CASRVDRVRGNTIYF; CDR3nt: TGTGCCAGCAGGGTCGACAGGGTTCGTGGAAACACCATATATTTT
len: 17; j_gene: TRBJ2-1; d_gene: TRBD1; abundance: -; v_gene: TRBV5-1; CDR3aa: CASSKTYLTGSHNEQFF; CDR3nt: TGCGCCAGCAGCAAGACCTACCTGACAGGGTCCCACAATGAGCAGTTCTTC
len: 18; j_gene: TRBJ2-6; d_gene: TRBD1; abundance: -; v_gene: TRBV5-1; CDR3aa: CASSLGGGANSGANGLTF; CDR3nt: TGCGCCAGCAGCTTGGGAGGGGGCGCTAACTCTGGGGCCAACGGCCTGACTTTC
len: 15; j_gene: TRBJ2-1; d_gene: TRBD2; abundance: -; v_gene: TRBV9; CDR3aa: CASSASGLPTNEQFF; CDR3nt: TGTGCCAGCAGCGCATCGGGACTACCGACCAATGAGCAGTTCTTC
len: 13; j_gene: TRBJ1-2; d_gene: -; abundance: once; v_gene: TRBV5-8; CDR3aa: CASSLVQRYGYTF; CDR3nt: TGTGCCAGCAGCTTGGTGCAGCGCTATGGCTACACCTTC
len: 16; j_gene: TRBJ1-2; d_gene: TRBD1; abundance: -; v_gene: TRBV6-5; CDR3aa: CASSYPTGTGNYGYTF; CDR3nt: TGTGCCAGCAGTTACCCGACCGGGACAGGGAACTATGGCTACACCTTC
len: 13; j_gene: TRBJ1-3; d_gene: -; abundance: -; v_gene: TRBV6-5; CDR3aa: CASSSGSGNTIYF; CDR3nt: TGTGCCAGCAGTTCAGGGTCTGGAAACACCATATATTTT
len: 15; j_gene: TRBJ2-1; d_gene: TRBD2; abundance: -; v_gene: TRBV10-3; CDR3aa: CAISGLAGAGNEQFF; CDR3nt: TGTGCCATCAGCGGACTAGCGGGAGCGGGCAATGAGCAGTTCTTC
len: 17; j_gene: TRBJ2-7; d_gene: -; abundance: once; v_gene: TRBV28; CDR3aa: CASSNPPLREIGYEQYF; CDR3nt: TGTGCCAGCAGTAACCCCCCTCTTAGGGAGATTGGCTACGAGCAGTACTTC
len: 15; j_gene: TRBJ2-6; d_gene: -; abundance: -; v_gene: TRBV29-1; CDR3aa: CSAIDVGSGANGLTF; CDR3nt: TGCAGCGCAATAGACGTGGGCTCTGGGGCCAACGGCCTGACTTTC
len: 14; j_gene: TRBJ2-2; d_gene: -; abundance: few; v_gene: TRBV5-6; CDR3aa: CASLDRDYTGELFF; CDR3nt: TGTGCCAGCCTCGACAGGGACTACACCGGGGAGCTGTTTTTT
len: 14; j_gene: TRBJ1-1; d_gene: TRBD1; abundance: -; v_gene: TRBV5-4; CDR3aa: CASSFGQANTEAFF; CDR3nt: TGTGCCAGCAGCTTCGGACAGGCGAACACTGAAGCTTTCTTT
len: 16; j_gene: TRBJ2-2; d_gene: -; abundance: few; v_gene: TRBV7-3; CDR3aa: CASSLTGGANTGELFF; CDR3nt: TGTGCCAGCAGCTTAACGGGCGGGGCGAACACCGGGGAGCTGTTTTTT
len: 13; j_gene: TRBJ1-2; d_gene: -; abundance: -; v_gene: TRBV19; CDR3aa: CASALRGPYGYTF; CDR3nt: TGTGCCAGTGCCTTGCGGGGCCCCTATGGCTACACCTTC
len: 15; j_gene: TRBJ1-2; d_gene: -; abundance: few; v_gene: TRBV5-4; CDR3aa: CASSLIGQTNYGYTF; CDR3nt: TGTGCCAGCAGCCTAATCGGACAGACTAACTATGGCTACACCTTC
len: 15; j_gene: TRBJ2-7; d_gene: TRBD1; abundance: -; v_gene: TRBV5-1; CDR3aa: CASSLGDRGTHEQYF; CDR3nt: TGCGCCAGCAGCTTGGGGGACAGGGGAACCCACGAGCAGTACTTC
len: 13; j_gene: TRBJ2-2; d_gene: -; abundance: -; v_gene: TRBV7-9; CDR3aa: CASSLSGLRGAVF; CDR3nt: TGTGCCAGCAGCTTATCCGGACTACGGGGAGCTGTTTTT
len: 15; j_gene: TRBJ1-1; d_gene: -; abundance: -; v_gene: TRBV5-8; CDR3aa: CASSFSRGRWTEAFF; CDR3nt: TGTGCCAGCAGCTTTTCCAGGGGACGTTGGACTGAAGCTTTCTTT
len: 15; j_gene: TRBJ2-6; d_gene: -; abundance: -; v_gene: TRBV9; CDR3aa: CASSPTFSGANVLTF; CDR3nt: TGTGCCAGCAGCCCTACCTTCTCTGGGGCCAACGTCCTGACTTTC
len: 18; j_gene: TRBJ2-7; d_gene: -; abundance: -; v_gene: TRBV7-8; CDR3aa: CASSLASGVGGQSFEQYF; CDR3nt: TGTGCCAGCAGCTTAGCCTCGGGGGTAGGGGGACAGTCATTCGAGCAGTACTTC